Listed below are T cell receptor beta chains from one sample, sequenced in a study of shared clonotypes between healthy human individuals. TCRdb's table, derived via immunoSEQ multiplex PCR, lists solely in-frame clones and lacks some. This repertoire shows around 1,900,000 clones, 93% found once; its top ten account for around 1.7%. Sequencing used naive CD8+ T cells from PBMCs. The source of these receptors is a young man in good health. Some clones in this sample may be carry-over from other donors' samples. Each CDR3 is given with its conserved first and last residue. Each record gives: clone size, V gene, CDR3 length, D gene, J gene, CDR3 DNA, CDR3 protein. D genes are given only for firm matches. Only part of the rows carry a size: once, few, many, or a class if the clone is expanded.

clone_size: NA
v_call: TRBV27
cdr3_length: 17
d_call: NA
j_call: TRBJ2-3
cdr3_nt: TGTGCCAGCAGTTTATACCTGAATCTTGTGGACACAGATACGCAGTATTTT
cdr3_aa: CASSLYLNLVDTDTQYF

clone_size: NA
v_call: TRBV11-2
cdr3_length: 16
d_call: TRBD1
j_call: TRBJ2-1
cdr3_nt: TGTGCCAGCAGCGGAATAGGGACAGGGGAATGGGATGAGCAGTTCTTC
cdr3_aa: CASSGIGTGEWDEQFF

clone_size: NA
v_call: TRBV5-1
cdr3_length: 13
d_call: NA
j_call: TRBJ2-7
cdr3_nt: TGCGCCAGCAGCTTGTTAACAGGGAAGGAGCAGTACTTC
cdr3_aa: CASSLLTGKEQYF

clone_size: NA
v_call: TRBV9
cdr3_length: 16
d_call: TRBD1
j_call: TRBJ2-2
cdr3_nt: TGTGCCAGCAGCGCCCGACAGGGATGGCCTACCGGGGAGCTGTTTTTT
cdr3_aa: CASSARQGWPTGELFF

clone_size: NA
v_call: TRBV4-2
cdr3_length: 16
d_call: TRBD2
j_call: TRBJ2-7
cdr3_nt: TGTGCCAGCAGCCAAGGCGGACTAGCGGGAGCCTACGAGCAGTACTTC
cdr3_aa: CASSQGGLAGAYEQYF

clone_size: NA
v_call: TRBV19
cdr3_length: 13
d_call: NA
j_call: TRBJ2-7
cdr3_nt: TGTGCCAGTAGTATTTACAGCAACTACGAGCAGTACTTC
cdr3_aa: CASSIYSNYEQYF

clone_size: NA
v_call: TRBV2
cdr3_length: 13
d_call: NA
j_call: TRBJ1-1
cdr3_nt: TGTGCCAGCAGGTCCCTTTGGAACACTGAAGCTTTCTTT
cdr3_aa: CASRSLWNTEAFF

clone_size: NA
v_call: TRBV28
cdr3_length: 13
d_call: NA
j_call: TRBJ2-1
cdr3_nt: TGTGCCAGCAGTTTGGGGGTCCGCAATGAGCAGTTCTTC
cdr3_aa: CASSLGVRNEQFF

clone_size: NA
v_call: TRBV2
cdr3_length: 14
d_call: TRBD1
j_call: TRBJ1-1
cdr3_nt: TGTGCCAGCAGTTCGGGACAGGGCTCCACTGAAGCTTTCTTT
cdr3_aa: CASSSGQGSTEAFF

clone_size: NA
v_call: TRBV5-4
cdr3_length: 18
d_call: NA
j_call: TRBJ2-1
cdr3_nt: TGTGCCAGCAGCACCCGATTGGGGCAGACGAGCTCCTACAATGAGCAGTTCTTC
cdr3_aa: CASSTRLGQTSSYNEQFF

clone_size: few
v_call: TRBV28
cdr3_length: 13
d_call: NA
j_call: TRBJ2-2
cdr3_nt: TGTGCCAGCAGTTTAACGAACACCGGGGAGCTGTTTTTT
cdr3_aa: CASSLTNTGELFF

clone_size: NA
v_call: TRBV6-4
cdr3_length: 15
d_call: TRBD2
j_call: TRBJ2-3
cdr3_nt: TGTGCCAGCAGTGAATTTGGGGGGGGCACAGATACGCAGTATTTT
cdr3_aa: CASSEFGGGTDTQYF

clone_size: NA
v_call: TRBV2
cdr3_length: 15
d_call: NA
j_call: TRBJ1-5
cdr3_nt: TGTGCCAGCATTGCGTCGGTAGGTACCAATCAGCCCCAGCATTTT
cdr3_aa: CASIASVGTNQPQHF

clone_size: NA
v_call: TRBV20-1
cdr3_length: 11
d_call: NA
j_call: TRBJ2-4
cdr3_nt: TGCAGTGCTAAGGGCGGGAACATTCAGTACTTC
cdr3_aa: CSAKGGNIQYF

clone_size: NA
v_call: TRBV4-2
cdr3_length: 19
d_call: TRBD2
j_call: TRBJ2-3
cdr3_nt: TGTGCCAGCAGCCAAGACGTCTGGCGGGAGGACGCAGGCACAGATACGCAGTATTTT
cdr3_aa: CASSQDVWREDAGTDTQYF

clone_size: once
v_call: TRBV6-5
cdr3_length: 12
d_call: NA
j_call: TRBJ2-5
cdr3_nt: TGTGCCAGCAGTAACCCCCAAGAGACCCAGTACTTC
cdr3_aa: CASSNPQETQYF

clone_size: NA
v_call: TRBV28
cdr3_length: 15
d_call: NA
j_call: TRBJ1-2
cdr3_nt: TGTGCCAGCAGTTTCCCGACGGGAGCTAACTATGGCTACACCTTC
cdr3_aa: CASSFPTGANYGYTF

clone_size: NA
v_call: TRBV27
cdr3_length: 14
d_call: NA
j_call: TRBJ1-5
cdr3_nt: TGTGCCAGCCGCCCCGGGGGTAGCAATCAGCCCCAGCATTTT
cdr3_aa: CASRPGGSNQPQHF

clone_size: NA
v_call: TRBV28
cdr3_length: 22
d_call: TRBD1
j_call: TRBJ2-3
cdr3_nt: TGTGCCAGCAGTCCTTGGGACAGGGGCCCTTTCATCGCGCCCTCCATCACAGATACGCAGTATTTT
cdr3_aa: CASSPWDRGPFIAPSITDTQYF

clone_size: NA
v_call: TRBV14
cdr3_length: 18
d_call: NA
j_call: TRBJ1-4
cdr3_nt: TGTGCCAGCAGCCAAGGCGGTCAGTTATATGCAACTAATGAAAAACTGTTTTTT
cdr3_aa: CASSQGGQLYATNEKLFF

clone_size: NA
v_call: TRBV27
cdr3_length: 17
d_call: TRBD2
j_call: TRBJ2-7
cdr3_nt: TGTGCCAGCAGTACGATCGGAGGTAGCGGGGCAACCTACGAGCAGTACTTC
cdr3_aa: CASSTIGGSGATYEQYF

clone_size: many
v_call: TRBV2
cdr3_length: 13
d_call: NA
j_call: TRBJ1-5
cdr3_nt: TGTGCCAGCAGGGACAGTGGGAATCAGCCCCAGCATTTT
cdr3_aa: CASRDSGNQPQHF

clone_size: NA
v_call: TRBV5-6
cdr3_length: 14
d_call: NA
j_call: TRBJ1-5
cdr3_nt: TGTGCCAGCAGCCGGTTGGGTTTCGATCAGCCCCAGCATTTT
cdr3_aa: CASSRLGFDQPQHF

clone_size: NA
v_call: TRBV5-1
cdr3_length: 17
d_call: TRBD2
j_call: TRBJ2-1
cdr3_nt: TGCGCCAGCAGCTTGGCCTCCTCGGGACTAGCGGGAGTTGAGCAGTTCTTC
cdr3_aa: CASSLASSGLAGVEQFF

clone_size: NA
v_call: TRBV7-3
cdr3_length: 13
d_call: NA
j_call: TRBJ2-1
cdr3_nt: TGTGCCAGCAGCGCCGGGTCTTCCAATGAGCAGTTCTTC
cdr3_aa: CASSAGSSNEQFF